Listed here are 30 T cell receptor beta chains from one sample, sequenced in a study of vaccination and CD4 T cells after COVID-19. These receptors' antigens are unknown. An Oncomine TCR Beta short-read assay was used to sequence the DNA from cultured CD4+ T cells. TCRdb itself ran the PCR reads through MiXCR, one entry per CDR3 protein. This sample has about 20,000 distinct CDR3 sequences, with around 50% found just once. Treatment in this sample: roughly nine-day PBMC culture with coronavirus spike peptide pools or control peptides (ViraFEST assay). Sequencing was performed on CD4+ T cells from blood, cultured in vitro. All receptors derive from a human donor who had recovered from COVID-19.

In this sample, this clonotype turned up a few times. The chain links TRBV10-3 to TRBJ2-7; TRBD1 might be the D (6 bases). The V gene lost 3 bases and the J gene lost 2 bases, with 17 bases spanning the gap. The CDR3 covers 16 residues. Per the germline V gene, CDR1 is ENHRY and CDR2 is SYGVKD. CDR3 DNA sequence: TGTGCCATCAGTGACCCTCTAGGGGGTCCGGCCTACGAGCAGTACTTC. Protein sequence: CAISDPLGGPAYEQYF.

The V and J genes are TRBV6-1 and TRBJ2-7; no firm D call. The CDR3 runs 14 residues. From germline, CDR1 is MNHNS and CDR2 SASEGT. Trimming left V 11 bases short and J 0 bases short, with 17 bases between. The CDR3 spells CACKGSKSSYEQYF. The CDR3 DNA reads TGTGCCTGCAAGGGCAGCAAGAGCTCCTACGAGCAGTACTTC.

This CDR3 is CASSLAGYGYTF. The CDR3 DNA sequence: TGTGCCAGCAGTTTAGCAGGCTATGGCTACACCTTC. J is TRBJ1-2 and V is TRBV12-3 or TRBV12-4; D unresolved. Trimming took off 0 bases at V and 4 bases at J, with 3 bases between the two ends. The CDR3 has 12 amino acids.

This clonotype was detected a few times. The chain links TRBV2 to TRBJ2-7; 7 nucleotides line up with TRBD2. Germline assignment: CDR1 SNHLY and CDR2 FYNNEI. V lost 7 bases, J lost 7 bases, and 19 bases stayed unmatched. The CDR3 is 16 amino acids. In DNA, the CDR3 is TGTGCCAGCAAGGCTTACGAACGGGGACTAACGGGGGAGCAGTACTTC. Residues: CASKAYERGLTGEQYF.

This clonotype showed up just a few times. The chain combines TRBV5-1 with TRBJ2-5, with TRBD2 identical over 11 bases. Trimming removed 1 base from V and 5 bases from J; junction bases left unmatched: 4. Germline loops: CDR1 SGHRS, CDR2 YFSETQ. This CDR3 has 15 amino acids. CDR3 DNA sequence: TGCGCCAGCAGCTTGCTAGCGGGAGGATATGAGACCCAGTACTTC. Translation: CASSLLAGGYETQYF.

This chain uses TRBV24-1 with TRBJ1-2; no clear D. This CDR3 comprises 13 residues. V lost 9 bases and J 2 bases, leaving 12 bases between the germline ends. The germline V gene has CDR1 KGHDR and CDR2 SFDVKD. The DNA of the CDR3 is TGTGCCACCTCCCTGGGAGCAAACTATGGCTACACCTTC. Protein product: CATSLGANYGYTF.

V gene TRBV28 combines with J gene TRBJ2-2; TRBD2 matches 12 bases. CDR1 and CDR2 from the germline V gene are MDHEN and SYDVKM. J gave up 7 bases and V 3 bases, and 6 bases lay outside the gene matches. This CDR3 is 16 amino acids long. The CDR3 DNA reads as TGTGCCAGCAGTTTCCGACTAGCGGGAGTGGGCGGGGAGCTGTTTTTT. Translating gives CASSFRLAGVGGELFF. Variable domain in full (rest from reference TRBV28 and TRBJ2-2): DVKVTQSSRYLVKRTGEKVFLECVQDMDHENMFWYRQDPGLGLRLIYFSYDVKMKEKGDIPEGYSVSREKKERFSLILESASTNQTSMYLCASSFRLAGVGGELFFGEGSRLTVL.

The J gene is TRBJ2-7, the V gene TRBV18, with D perhaps matching TRBD2 (6 bases). CDR3 size: 14 residues. The V gene lost 3 bases and the J gene lost 7 bases, with 16 bases spanning the gap. Germline CDR1 KGHSH, CDR2 LQKENI. The chain's CDR3 is CASSPTRSGGEQYF. The CDR3 DNA reads TGTGCCAGCTCACCTACTCGGTCCGGAGGGGAGCAGTACTTC.

This chain joins TRBV7-6 and TRBJ2-1; D unclear. The germline gives CDR1 SGHVS, CDR2 FNYEAQ. The CDR3 loop spans 14 amino acids. V lost 5 bases and J lost 5, with 13 bases in between. Here the CDR3 reads CASSLPKGDNEQFF. The CDR3 region has the DNA TGTGCCAGCAGCCTACCCAAAGGTGACAATGAGCAGTTCTTC.

The genes are TRBV7-8 and TRBJ1-3; D unresolved. The CDR3 totals 15 residues. The V end was cut by 2 bases, the J end by 1 base, with 9 bases between. Germline V gene sequence: CDR1 SGHVS, CDR2 FQNEAQ. The CDR3 DNA sequence: TGTGCCAGCAGCTTAAGGGAGGGTTCTGGAAACACCATATATTTT. Translated: CASSLREGSGNTIYF.

The chain combines TRBV5-1 with TRBJ1-1; D gene uncertain. In germline, CDR1 is SGHRS, CDR2 YFSETQ. This CDR3 spans 16 amino acids. V lost 4 bases, J lost 6 bases, and 22 bases lay in between. The CDR3 region has the DNA TGCGCCAGCAGCCCGGCGGGAGGCGTCGGGAGGGCTGAAGCTTTCTTT. Its translation: CASSPAGGVGRAEAFF.

The chain has TRBV24-1 and TRBJ2-3; D not certain. Trimming stripped 4 bases from V and 6 bases from J, with 10 bases between. Germline V gene lookup returns CDR1 KGHDR and CDR2 SFDVKD. The CDR3 has 13 residues. The CDR3 region has the DNA TGTGCCACCAGTGAAGTTGCGGTCGATACGCAGTATTTT. This encodes CATSEVAVDTQYF.

This clonotype was observed a few times. The rearrangement links TRBV7-2 to TRBJ2-5; no firm D call. CDR3 length equals 15 residues. Between the trimmed V and J ends, which lost 7 bases and 2 bases, there was a span of 17 bases. Germline values: CDR1 SGHTA, CDR2 FQGNSA. For the CDR3, the DNA is TGTGCCAGCACCCCAGGTTGGGCGGAACAAGAGACCCAGTACTTC. As protein: CASTPGWAEQETQYF.

This chain links TRBV7-9 with TRBJ1-5; D gene uncertain. CDR3 length: 15 residues. Trimming stripped 3 bases from V and 0 bases from J, with 9 bases between. The germline CDR1 and CDR2 sequences are SEHNR and FQNEAQ (reference sequence). CDR3 DNA: TGTGCCAGCAGCTTGAGACCTTATAGCAATCAGCCCCAGCATTTT. Its translation is CASSLRPYSNQPQHF. The full variable domain, its missing parts supplied by reference TRBV7-9 and TRBJ1-5, is DTGVSQNPRHKITKRGQNVTFRCDPISEHNRLYWYRQTLGQGPEFLTYFQNEAQLEKSRLLSDRFSAERPKGSFSTLEIQRTEQGDSAMYLCASSLRPYSNQPQHFGDGTRLSIL.

The gene calls are TRBV20-1 and TRBJ2-3; 11 bases line up with TRBD2. The CDR3 has 16 residues. Germline V gene sequence: CDR1 DFQATT, CDR2 SNEGSKA (reference sequence). Trimming removed 6 bases from V and 3 bases from J; junction bases left unmatched: 11. The CDR3 bases are TGCAGTGCCTCGCCCACTAGCGGGAGAGGGACAGATACGCAGTATTTT. It yields the protein CSASPTSGRGTDTQYF.

This chain links TRBV20-1 with TRBJ2-2, with D tentatively TRBD2 (6 bases). The V end was cut by 1 base, the J end by 7 bases, with 13 bases between. Germline V CDR1 and CDR2: DFQATT, SNEGSKA (reference sequence). The CDR3 runs to 14 residues. The DNA for the CDR3 is TGCAGTGCTAGAGCACCCGGGACTGTCGGGGAGCTGTTTTTT. Translating it yields CSARAPGTVGELFF.

The sample holds a few counts of this clonotype. V is TRBV15 and J is TRBJ1-2; no definite D call. V was clipped by 5 bases and J by 4 bases, with 5 bases between them. The CDR3 runs to 11 residues. Looked up from germline, CDR1 is LNHNV and CDR2 is YYDKDF (reference sequence). DNA of the CDR3: TGTGCCACCAGCGAGGGCTATGGCTACACCTTC. This codes for CATSEGYGYTF.

This clonotype was found a few times. The rearrangement uses TRBV21-1 and TRBJ2-2; TRBD2, the table's D call, was not compared with the DNA. TRBV21-1 has pseudogene status. The CDR3 contains 15 residues. CDR3 bases: TGTGCCAGCAGCAAAGTCGGCGGGAGTGGCGGGGAGCTGTTTTTT. Protein: CASSKVGGSGGELFF.

This clonotype has a handful of counts. This CDR3 reads CAISPNSWEPQHF. DNA for the CDR3: TGTGCCATCAGTCCTAACTCCTGGGAGCCCCAGCATTTT. The chain couples TRBV10-3 to TRBJ1-5; no clear D gene. Trimming removed 5 bases from V and 8 bases from J, with 13 bases in between. This CDR3 spans 13 amino acids. Germline-derived CDR1 and CDR2 are ENHRY and SYGVKD.

The rearrangement joins TRBV20-1 to TRBJ1-5; D remains unclear. The CDR3 has 12 amino acids. Germline lookup yields CDR1 DFQATT and CDR2 SNEGSKA (reference sequence). Trimming shortened V by 7 bases and J by 6 bases, and 13 bases separated the two germline ends. The CDR3 region is CSVVESGQPQHF. CDR3 DNA sequence: TGCAGTGTTGTGGAATCGGGTCAGCCCCAGCATTTT.

The rearrangement joins TRBV12-3 or TRBV12-4 to TRBJ1-2; 7 bases match TRBD1. The CDR3 is 14 residues long. The V gene end was trimmed by 6 bases and the J gene end by 4 bases; junction bases not matched to a gene: 8. CDR3 DNA sequence: TGTGCCAGCAGCTCGAACCGGGACAGCTATGGCTACACCTTC. Translation: CASSSNRDSYGYTF.

The chain is built from TRBV30 and TRBJ1-1; D not resolved. The CDR3 has 13 residues. Trimming removed 0 bases at V and 1 base at J, with 6 bases between. CDR1 GTSNPN and CDR2 SVGIG come from the germline V gene (reference sequence). CDR3 nucleotide sequence: TGTGCCTGGAGTGTAGTTGGGAACACTGAAGCTTTCTTT. Translated, it gives CAWSVVGNTEAFF.

The rearrangement links TRBV7-9 to TRBJ2-2; TRBD1 aligns across 9 bases. Germline assignment: CDR1 SEHNR and CDR2 FQNEAQ (reference sequence). CDR3 length: 18 residues. Trimming cost V 5 bases and J 0 bases; bases outside gene matches: 10. Written as DNA, the CDR3 is TGTGCCAGCAGCGGAAGCTGGAGACAGGGGGCGAACACCGGGGAGCTGTTTTTT. Amino acids: CASSGSWRQGANTGELFF. The full variable domain, rest sourced from reference TRBV7-9 and TRBJ2-2, is DTGVSQNPRHKITKRGQNVTFRCDPISEHNRLYWYRQTLGQGPEFLTYFQNEAQLEKSRLLSDRFSAERPKGSFSTLEIQRTEQGDSAMYLCASSGSWRQGANTGELFFGEGSRLTVL.

This chain connects TRBV20-1 to TRBJ1-5; no firm D call. Between the trimmed V and J ends, which lost 7 bases and 0 bases, there was a span of 7 bases. The CDR3 covers 12 residues. Germline assignment: CDR1 DFQATT and CDR2 SNEGSKA (reference sequence). The CDR3 here is CSVEYSNQPQHF. The CDR3 nucleotides read TGCAGTGTGGAGTATAGCAATCAGCCCCAGCATTTT.

The chain carries TRBV7-2 and TRBJ2-3; D may be TRBD2 (8 bases). Germline CDR1 and CDR2: SGHTA and FQGNSA. Trimming took 7 bases from V and 5 from J, leaving 16 bases between them. The CDR3 extends over 14 amino acids. CDR3 in amino acids: CASTGGGAVDTQYF. CDR3 sequence (DNA): TGTGCCAGCACGGGAGGGGGCGCAGTAGATACGCAGTATTTT.

This chain joins TRBV20-1 and TRBJ2-3; the D is unclear. Germline-derived CDR1 and CDR2 are DFQATT and SNEGSKA (reference sequence). Trimming shortened V by 1 base and J by 0 bases, and 8 bases separated the two germline ends. There are 14 residues in the CDR3. CDR3 nucleotide sequence: TGCAGTGCTAGAGGGTCATACAGCACAGATACGCAGTATTTT. Protein product: CSARGSYSTDTQYF.

This clonotype showed up just a few times. The chain uses TRBV27 and TRBJ2-7; TRBD1 is a possible D gene (6 bases). Deletions cut 3 bases from V and 4 bases from J, with 16 bases between. The CDR3 has 15 amino acids. CDR1 is MNHEY and CDR2 is SMNVEV in the germline V gene (reference sequence). CDR3 in DNA: TGTGCCAGCAGTTTTTCGGACAGAAGGCCTTACGAGCAGTACTTC. Its translation: CASSFSDRRPYEQYF.

J is TRBJ1-2 and V is TRBV29-1; a weak D match, TRBD1 (5 bases). The CDR3 is 12 amino acids. Per germline, CDR1 SQVTM and CDR2 ANQGSEA. The V end was cut by 4 bases, the J end by 2 bases, with 8 bases between. CDR3 DNA: TGCAGCGTTGGAGAGGGGAACTATGGCTACACCTTC. The encoded protein is CSVGEGNYGYTF.

The chain carries TRBV30 and TRBJ2-5, with a weak D call TRBD1 (7 bases). CDR3 length: 14 amino acids. Germline lookup yields CDR1 GTSNPN and CDR2 SVGIG (reference sequence). Trimming took 3 bases from V and 1 from J, leaving 12 bases between them. The CDR3 reads CAWSRGAAQETQYF. In DNA form, the CDR3 reads TGTGCCTGGAGCAGGGGGGCTGCCCAAGAGACCCAGTACTTC.

This clonotype has only a few counts. The chain links TRBV7-2 to TRBJ2-5; no reliable D call. The CDR3 is made up of 13 amino acids. V was cut by 3 bases and J by 2 bases, with 7 bases left in between. Germline V gene data show CDR1 as SGHTA and CDR2 as FQGNSA. In DNA form, the CDR3 reads TGTGCCAGCAGCTTGACCATTCAAGAGACCCAGTACTTC. This codes for CASSLTIQETQYF.